Presented here are 26 T cell receptor beta chains from one specimen sequenced in a study of STAT5B mutations in CD4+ large granular lymphocyte leukemia. Using immunoSEQ multiplex PCR, the repertoire was profiled, and TCRdb retains in-frame clones only, with some absent. Among about 36,000 clones, around 75% were seen once, and the ten largest hold less than 0.6%. The sequenced sample was CD4+ T cells from blood buffy coats. The receptors shown here come from a human donor in good health.

CDR3 region: CASSMTASGELFF. In DNA, the CDR3 is TGTGCCAGTAGTATGACCGCTTCCGGGGAGCTGTTTTTT. J is TRBJ2-2 and V is TRBV19; D is undetermined. Trimming shortened V by 3 bases and J by 6 bases, and 8 bases separated the two germline ends. The CDR3 is 13 amino acids. CDR1 LNHDA and CDR2 SQIVND come from the germline V gene (reference sequence). Together with reference TRBV19 and TRBJ2-2, the CDR3 gives the full variable domain: DGGITQSPKYLFRKEGQNVTLSCEQNLNHDAMYWYRQDPGQGLRLIYYSQIVNDFQKGDIAEGYSVSREKKESFPLTVTSAQKNPTAFYLCASSMTASGELFFGEGSRLTVL.

The rearrangement links TRBV19 to TRBJ1-5, with D possibly matching TRBD1 (5 bases). The CDR3 runs 15 residues. V was shortened by 6 bases and J by 0 bases, with 12 bases between the two germline ends. Looked up from germline, CDR1 is LNHDA and CDR2 is SQIVND (reference sequence). The DNA of the CDR3 is TGTGCCAGTAGACAACCCGGGGCTAGCAATCAGCCCCAGCATTTT. The encoded protein is CASRQPGASNQPQHF. Variable domain in full (rest from reference TRBV19 and TRBJ1-5): DGGITQSPKYLFRKEGQNVTLSCEQNLNHDAMYWYRQDPGQGLRLIYYSQIVNDFQKGDIAEGYSVSREKKESFPLTVTSAQKNPTAFYLCASRQPGASNQPQHFGDGTRLSIL.

CDR3 DNA sequence: TGTGCCAGCAGCTTCGGGGGGGATGGGAGAACAGATACGCAGTATTTT. It yields the protein CASSFGGDGRTDTQYF. The chain has TRBV7-9 and TRBJ2-3; the match to TRBD2 covers 8 bases. With 3 bases clipped from V and 3 bases from J, the junction kept 8 bases outside the gene matches. This CDR3 is built from 16 residues. Per the germline V gene, CDR1 is SEHNR and CDR2 is FQNEAQ (reference sequence).

The rearrangement uses TRBV2 and TRBJ1-2; D gene unclear. Trimming removed 3 bases from V and 5 bases from J, with 13 bases in between. Germline V gene data show CDR1 as SNHLY and CDR2 as FYNNEI. The CDR3 is 14 residues long. Written as DNA, the CDR3 is TGTGCCAGCAGTGATCGGGCAGTTGTTTATGGCTACACCTTC. Encoded protein: CASSDRAVVYGYTF.

The chain has TRBV2 and TRBJ1-2; maybe TRBD1 (5 bases). V was clipped by 6 bases and J by 4 bases, with 9 bases between them. Germline CDR1 is SNHLY and CDR2 is FYNNEI. This CDR3 comprises 12 residues. CDR3 coding DNA: TGTGCCAGCAGCAGGGATCCCTATGGCTACACCTTC. Residues: CASSRDPYGYTF.

This rearrangement joins TRBV11-2 to TRBJ2-2; 7 bases line up with TRBD1. This CDR3 region has 14 residues. The trim removed 11 bases at V and 4 bases at J, leaving 10 bases unmatched. Germline-derived CDR1 and CDR2 are SGHAT and FQNNGV. The CDR3 is CAWGKTGLTGELFF. The CDR3 bases are TGTGCCTGGGGGAAGACAGGGCTCACCGGGGAGCTGTTTTTT.

The gene calls are TRBV5-1 and TRBJ2-1; 9 bases match TRBD1. The ends lost 3 bases at V and 7 bases at J; junction bases unmatched: 11. The V gene's germline CDR1 is SGHRS and CDR2 YFSETQ. There are 16 residues in the CDR3. The CDR3 region is CASSYLAGTGRNEQFF. For the CDR3, the DNA is TGCGCCAGCAGCTACCTGGCCGGGACAGGGAGGAATGAGCAGTTCTTC. Supplemented by reference TRBV5-1 and TRBJ2-1, the full variable domain reads KAGVTQTPRYLIKTRGQQVTLSCSPISGHRSVSWYQQTPGQGLQFLFEYFSETQRNKGNFPGRFSGRQFSNSRSEMNVSTLELGDSALYLCASSYLAGTGRNEQFFGPGTRLTVL.

In DNA, the CDR3 is TGTGCCAGCAGCTTGGTCGGGAGTCGGGTAGATACGCAGTATTTT. Translated: CASSLVGSRVDTQYF. This chain connects TRBV7-2 to TRBJ2-3; tentatively, D is TRBD2 (6 bases). Trimming left V 3 bases short and J 5 bases short, with 15 bases between. Germline CDR1 reads SGHTA; CDR2 reads FQGNSA. The CDR3 contains 15 residues. The variable domain in full, completed from reference TRBV7-2 and TRBJ2-3, reads GAGVSQSPSNKVTEKGKDVELRCDPISGHTALYWYRQSLGQGLEFLIYFQGNSAPDKSGLPSDRFSAERTGGSVSTLTIQRTQQEDSAVYLCASSLVGSRVDTQYFGPGTRLTVL.

This clone was seen only once. The chain combines TRBV5-1 with TRBJ2-1; TRBD1 might be the D (6 bases). The CDR3 is 15 residues long. Germline assignment: CDR1 SGHRS and CDR2 YFSETQ. V lost 3 bases to trimming and J lost 0 bases, with 10 bases between them. CDR3: CASSWDINSYNEQFF. The DNA for the CDR3 is TGCGCCAGCAGCTGGGACATAAACTCCTACAATGAGCAGTTCTTC.

The rearrangement joins TRBV7-8 to TRBJ2-2; D is unclear. The V end was cut by 5 bases, the J end by 2 bases, with 12 bases between. Germline lookup yields CDR1 SGHVS and CDR2 FQNEAQ. There are 15 residues in the CDR3. The CDR3, as DNA: TGTGCCAGCAGCCGAGTCCAAACCAACACCGGGGAGCTGTTTTTT. It yields the protein CASSRVQTNTGELFF.

Written as DNA, the CDR3 is TGTGCCAGCAGCCCCTCCAGGTCGGATACGCAGTATTTT. It translates to CASSPSRSDTQYF. The V gene is TRBV7-2, the J gene TRBJ2-3, with D uncertain. The germline V and J ends were trimmed by 5 bases and 6 bases, with 12 bases remaining between them. This CDR3 is 13 amino acids long. From germline, CDR1 is SGHTA and CDR2 FQGNSA.

This clone has a handful of counts. The chain links TRBV6-5 to TRBJ1-5, with D possibly matching TRBD1 (5 bases). The CDR3 runs 15 residues. The germline V gene has CDR1 MNHEY and CDR2 SVGAGI. V dropped 6 bases and J dropped 0 bases, with 12 bases sitting between them. CDR3 bases: TGTGCCAGCAGATCTACAGGTTATAGCAATCAGCCCCAGCATTTT. Protein sequence: CASRSTGYSNQPQHF.

The chain is built from TRBV7-9 and TRBJ2-2; possible D gene TRBD1, 6 bases. The CDR3 sequence is 14 residues long. Germline CDR1 reads SEHNR; CDR2 reads FQNEAQ (reference sequence). The ends were cut back, 5 bases at V and 1 base at J, with 8 bases in the middle. CDR3 sequence: CASSRQVNTGELFF. DNA of the CDR3: TGTGCCAGCAGCCGACAGGTGAACACCGGGGAGCTGTTTTTT.

The chain has TRBV30 and TRBJ1-4, with 8 bases fitting TRBD1. V gave up 7 bases and J gave up 5 bases; unmatched junction bases: 9. The length of the CDR3 is 14 residues. In germline, CDR1 is GTSNPN, CDR2 SVGIG (reference sequence). CDR3 bases: TGTGCCTTCTTTCCCGGGACAGGAAATGAAAAACTGTTTTTT. As protein: CAFFPGTGNEKLFF. Full variable domain (outside the CDR3, taken from reference TRBV30 and TRBJ1-4): SQTIHQWPATLVQPVGSPLSLECTVEGTSNPNLYWYRQAAGRGLQLLFYSVGIGQISSEVPQNLSASRPQDRQFILSSKKLLLSDSGFYLCAFFPGTGNEKLFFGSGTQLSVL.

On this clone: As the CDR3 is not closed by the conserved phenylalanine or tryptophan, this likely results from a read error. This chain links TRBV19 with TRBJ1-2; 8 nucleotides match TRBD1. Unmatched junction bases numbered 3, after V lost 6 bases and J lost 0 bases. From germline, CDR1 is LNHDA and CDR2 SQIVND (reference sequence). The CDR3 covers 14 residues. CDR3 sequence: CASRRQGSNYGYTL. The CDR3, as DNA: TGTGCCAGTAGGAGACAGGGGTCTAACTATGGCTACACCCTC.

The V call is TRBV10-3, the J call TRBJ2-3; no firm D call. This CDR3 is built from 16 residues. The germline V gene has CDR1 ENHRY and CDR2 SYGVKD. Trimming cost V 3 bases and J 2 bases, with 15 bases left between them. The CDR3 DNA reads as TGTGCCATCAGTGATTTCGGACGGATCACCACAGATACGCAGTATTTT. This gives the protein CAISDFGRITTDTQYF.

This clone was seen just once. The same CDR3 is also encoded by other DNA sequences in this sample. The chain links TRBV29-1 to TRBJ2-2; 8 bases are shared with TRBD2. Germline trimming cut 6 bases from V and 3 bases from J; bases unmatched to any gene: 6. The CDR3 extends over 14 amino acids. Germline V gene sequence: CDR1 SQVTM, CDR2 ANQGSEA. CDR3 DNA sequence: TGCAGCGTATCGGGGGGGAGTGACACCGGGGAGCTGTTTTTT. Translated: CSVSGGSDTGELFF.

The gene calls are TRBV19 and TRBJ2-2; a possible D gene is TRBD1 (6 bases). The CDR3 consists of 15 residues. The V gene lost 6 bases and the J gene lost 5 bases, with 16 bases spanning the gap. Germline V gene data show CDR1 as LNHDA and CDR2 as SQIVND (reference sequence). This CDR3 is CASRFQGIPTGELFF. CDR3 nucleotides: TGTGCCAGTAGATTTCAGGGGATACCGACCGGGGAGCTGTTTTTT. Full variable domain (rest looked up from reference TRBV19 and TRBJ2-2): DGGITQSPKYLFRKEGQNVTLSCEQNLNHDAMYWYRQDPGQGLRLIYYSQIVNDFQKGDIAEGYSVSREKKESFPLTVTSAQKNPTAFYLCASRFQGIPTGELFFGEGSRLTVL.

This chain uses TRBV14 with TRBJ1-3; the D is unclear. Per the germline V gene, CDR1 is SGHDN and CDR2 is FVKESK. The ends were cut back, 8 bases at V and 1 base at J, with 6 bases in the middle. The CDR3 runs to 12 residues. In nucleotides, the CDR3 is TGTGCCAGCTCACCTTCTGGAAACACCATATATTTT. Translating it yields CASSPSGNTIYF.

The rearrangement joins TRBV11-1 to TRBJ1-2; TRBD1 might be the D (5 bases). Between the trimmed V and J ends, which lost 2 bases and 4 bases, there was a span of 17 bases. This CDR3 contains 16 residues. Germline CDR1 SGHAT, CDR2 FQDESV (reference sequence). The CDR3 loop reads CASSLLGTTASYGYTF. The CDR3 coding sequence is TGTGCCAGCAGCTTATTGGGGACCACAGCCTCCTATGGCTACACCTTC.

This clone was recorded a few times. This chain links TRBV7-9 with TRBJ2-1, with a weak D call TRBD1 (6 bases). V was pared by 2 bases and J by 6 bases, with 14 bases between. CDR3 size: 15 residues. In germline, CDR1 is SEHNR, CDR2 FQNEAQ (reference sequence). CDR3 nucleotide sequence: TGTGCCAGCAGCTTACAGGGGACCGCCTCCAATGAGCAGTTCTTC. Translated: CASSLQGTASNEQFF.

CDR3 residues: CASSLAGTSGGDNEQFF. The CDR3 DNA reads as TGCGCCAGCAGCTTGGCGGGGACTAGCGGGGGGGACAATGAGCAGTTCTTC. The V gene is TRBV5-1, the J gene TRBJ2-1; TRBD2 matches at 16 bases. Germline CDR1 reads SGHRS; CDR2 reads YFSETQ. The CDR3 consists of 17 residues. V lost 0 bases, J lost 5 bases, and 2 bases stayed unmatched.

The rearrangement uses TRBV18 and TRBJ1-5; TRBD1 matches 7 bases. Trimming at V came to 1 base and at J to 4 bases, leaving 7 bases not matched to a gene. Germline V gene lookup returns CDR1 KGHSH and CDR2 LQKENI. CDR3 size: 16 residues. The CDR3 is CASSPLPTGRNQPQHF. CDR3 bases: TGTGCCAGCTCACCACTCCCGACAGGGAGAAATCAGCCCCAGCATTTT.

This sequence joins TRBV6-4 and TRBJ1-1; D gene uncertain. V was pared by 0 bases and J by 1 base, with 6 bases between. This CDR3 spans 14 amino acids. Germline V lookup: CDR1 MRHNA, CDR2 SNTAGT. CDR3 sequence reads: CASSDSNRNTEAFF. The DNA for the CDR3 is TGTGCCAGCAGTGACTCGAACAGGAACACTGAAGCTTTCTTT.

This sequence joins TRBV21-1 and TRBJ2-7; TRBD1 reflects the table's D call only, with no check against the DNA. TRBV21-1 is an annotated pseudogene. This CDR3 is built from 17 residues. The CDR3 DNA reads TGTGCCAGCAGCAAAGCCACAGTGCAGAGAGTGGCCAACGAGCAGTACTTC. Translation: CASSKATVQRVANEQYF.

V gene TRBV18 combines with J gene TRBJ2-7; D call uncertain. The CDR3 is 13 amino acids. Germline CDR1 is KGHSH and CDR2 is LQKENI. V dropped 5 bases and J dropped 1 base, with 9 bases sitting between them. CDR3 loop: CASSARLSYEQYF. CDR3 DNA: TGTGCCAGCTCAGCCAGGTTATCCTACGAGCAGTACTTC.